Listed here is a single T cell receptor (beta chain). All TCR cDNA molecules were individually tagged with a unique molecular identifier. MiXCR, run by TCRdb on the 5' RACE reads, gives a single entry per CDR3 protein. The sample carries about 10,000 distinct CDR3 sequences, roughly 5.5% recorded once. Time point in this sample: sample taken at primary tumor resection. No cell sorting; template was whole RNA from tumor, lung tissue or PBMC. The donors, about 74 patients with untreated early-stage non-small cell lung cancer, provided the samples. This specimen belongs to a study of spatial heterogeneity in lung cancer. Trimming shortened V by 5 bases and J by 0 bases, and 16 bases separated the two germline ends. Per germline, CDR1 DFQATT and CDR2 SNEGSKA (reference sequence). There are 15 residues in the CDR3.

The chain carries TRBV20-1 and TRBJ1-1; D not certain. Sequencing used PBMCs, obtained at surgery. The receptor comes from a male donor with early-stage non-small cell lung cancer. The CDR3 is CSAPSSASVNTEAFF. In DNA form, the CDR3 reads TGCAGTGCTCCTTCCTCGGCCTCAGTGAACACTGAAGCTTTCTTT.